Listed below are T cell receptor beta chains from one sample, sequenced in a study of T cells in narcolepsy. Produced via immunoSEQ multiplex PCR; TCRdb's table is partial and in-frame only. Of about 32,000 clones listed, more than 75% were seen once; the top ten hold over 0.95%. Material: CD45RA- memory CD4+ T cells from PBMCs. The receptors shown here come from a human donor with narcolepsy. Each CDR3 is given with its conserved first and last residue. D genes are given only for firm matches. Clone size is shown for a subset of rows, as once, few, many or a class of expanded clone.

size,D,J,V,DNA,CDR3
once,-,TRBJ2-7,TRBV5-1,TGCGCCAGCAGCTTGAAACAGGGCTACGAGCAGTACTTC,CASSLKQGYEQYF
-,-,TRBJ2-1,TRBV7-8,TGTGCCAGCAGCAATGACAAGAGGGAGCAGTTCTTC,CASSNDKREQFF
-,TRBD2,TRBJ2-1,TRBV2,TGTGCCAGCAAGGGCGGGACTAACCACAATGAGCAGTTCTTC,CASKGGTNHNEQFF
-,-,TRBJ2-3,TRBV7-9,TGTGCCAGCAGCTTCAGGGGGGGTTTTACAGATACGCAGTATTTT,CASSFRGGFTDTQYF
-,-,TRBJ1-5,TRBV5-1,TGCGCCAGCGCAGGACAGCTTAGCAATCAGCCCCAGCATTTT,CASAGQLSNQPQHF
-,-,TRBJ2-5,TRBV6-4,TGTGCCGCCCTGGGGTGTGACTTC,CAALGCDF
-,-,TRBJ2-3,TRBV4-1,TGCGCCAGCAGCCAGACCGCTACAGATACGCAGTATTTT,CASSQTATDTQYF
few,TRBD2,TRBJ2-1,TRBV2,TGTGCCAGCAAATCGGGACTAGCGGGAGGGCTAAATGAGCAGTTCTTC,CASKSGLAGGLNEQFF
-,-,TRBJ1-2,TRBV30,TGTGCCTGGTTCAAAATGAGTTATAGAAAGACCTATGGCTACACCTTC,CAWFKMSYRKTYGYTF
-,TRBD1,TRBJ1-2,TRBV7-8,TGTGCCAGCAGCTCCCGGACAGGGGGTAACTATGGCTACACCTTC,CASSSRTGGNYGYTF
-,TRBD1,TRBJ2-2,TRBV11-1,TGTGCCAGCAGCCGGGGACAGGGACCCGGGGAGCTGTTTTTT,CASSRGQGPGELFF
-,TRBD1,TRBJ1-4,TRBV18,TGTGCCAGCTCACCATCACAGGGGGCGCGTGAAAAACTGTTTTTT,CASSPSQGAREKLFF
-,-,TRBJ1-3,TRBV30,TGTGCCTGGAGAAACCCCGGATTAAACACCATATATTTT,CAWRNPGLNTIYF
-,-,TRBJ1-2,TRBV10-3,TGTGCCATCAGGGAAACAGGGTCCTATGGCTACACCTTC,CAIRETGSYGYTF
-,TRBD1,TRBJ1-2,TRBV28,TGTGCCAGCAGACACGGGACAGGGGGTTTTGGCTACACCTTC,CASRHGTGGFGYTF